The sequence of this T cell receptor beta chain was determined in a study of shared clonotypes between healthy human individuals. Study outcomes and limitations: Shared across a few donors were 4% to 6% of the naive CD4 clonotypes. Owing to a small donor count, the genetic and exposure-history diversity represented was limited.

In the naive CD8 group, cells lacked CD45RO and were positively selected for CCR7, so terminally differentiated effector memory CD45RA+ cells were left out. Concerning this clone itself: Its antigen is still unknown.

The assay was carried out at the deep level. The assay was immunoSEQ multiplex PCR, and TCRdb's table has in-frame clones only and misses some. The sample has 560,000 or so clones; approximately 96% are singletons. V was clipped by 8 bases and J by 5 bases; unmatched bases: 10. Germline V gene lookup returns CDR1 MDHEN and CDR2 SYDVKM. The CDR3 contains 14 residues. The TCR was taken from a woman aged 25 to 45 in good health. This chain connects TRBV28 to TRBJ1-2, with 8 bases that match TRBD1. Sequenced sample: naive CD8+ T cells sorted from blood. CDR3 protein: CASGRGQGVYGYTF. The DNA of the CDR3 is TGTGCCAGCGGTAGAGGACAGGGAGTATATGGCTACACCTTC.